This is a list of T cell receptor beta chains from one sample in a study of shared clonotypes between healthy human individuals. This table comes from immunoSEQ multiplex PCR, and its TCRdb copy is limited to in-frame clones, with some not included. The sample holds under 1,100,000 clones, roughly 80% seen once. Sample: memory CD4+ T cells sorted from blood. Every receptor here comes from a man between 18 and 35 years old in good health. Both conserved end residues are part of each CDR3. Each record gives: V gene, J gene, CDR3 protein.

V: TRBV30; J: TRBJ1-3; CDR3: CAWSIGDSGNTIYF
V: TRBV11-2; J: TRBJ1-2; CDR3: CASSLDSGQLGGYTF
V: TRBV27; J: TRBJ2-5; CDR3: CASRHTGKAIKTQYF
V: TRBV4-2; J: TRBJ2-5; CDR3: CASSQGLAGETQYF
V: TRBV6-1; J: TRBJ1-6; CDR3: CASTTDSSYNSPLHF
V: TRBV7-2; J: TRBJ1-1; CDR3: CASSLEGFTEAFF
V: TRBV19; J: TRBJ1-6; CDR3: CASSLTGSNSPLHF
V: TRBV5-8; J: TRBJ2-3; CDR3: CASSSGTGGDTQYF
V: TRBV30; J: TRBJ2-7; CDR3: CAWSGQGGSYEQYF
V: TRBV19; J: TRBJ1-1; CDR3: CATGQGLSDEAFF
V: TRBV21-1; J: TRBJ2-7; CDR3: CAKSEQYF
V: TRBV2; J: TRBJ1-1; CDR3: CASSTQGKNTEAFF
V: TRBV10-3; J: TRBJ2-3; CDR3: CAISEGGNTDTQYF
V: TRBV6-1; J: TRBJ1-1; CDR3: CASSRDRDLAEAFF
V: TRBV19; J: TRBJ2-2; CDR3: CASRGLAGNTGELFF
V: TRBV6-5; J: TRBJ1-1; CDR3: CASSYGTEGRFAEAFF
V: TRBV5-1; J: TRBJ2-3; CDR3: CASSSRQGQYF
V: TRBV7-9; J: TRBJ1-1; CDR3: CASSLQGAGTEAFF
V: TRBV18; J: TRBJ2-5; CDR3: CASSPLPPGQGAKEETQYF
V: TRBV28; J: TRBJ2-7; CDR3: CASRDTNPYEQYF
V: TRBV6-5; J: TRBJ2-7; CDR3: CASSRAGTGAREQYF
V: TRBV6-5; J: TRBJ2-7; CDR3: CASSPAGSSYEQYF
V: TRBV2; J: TRBJ1-1; CDR3: CASSGDGDRGITEAFF
V: TRBV6-6; J: TRBJ2-2; CDR3: CASRGGGTGELFF
V: TRBV6-6; J: TRBJ1-5; CDR3: CASSSRGGNQPQHF
V: TRBV5-1; J: TRBJ2-2; CDR3: CASSLMGNTGELFF
V: TRBV28; J: TRBJ2-7; CDR3: CASINQGANYEQYF
V: TRBV5-6; J: TRBJ2-2; CDR3: CASSFWGQGFTGELFF
V: TRBV2; J: TRBJ1-4; CDR3: CASSVPGYQEGLFF
V: TRBV6-5; J: TRBJ1-3; CDR3: CASSYSQGATGNTIYF
V: TRBV7-3; J: TRBJ1-2; CDR3: CASSLGRGNGYTF
V: TRBV7-2; J: TRBJ1-1; CDR3: CASCGQGAGTEAFF
V: TRBV19; J: TRBJ2-7; CDR3: CASSIDPSRTYEQYF
V: TRBV14; J: TRBJ2-7; CDR3: CASSHVAVARYEQYF
V: TRBV6-5; J: TRBJ1-2; CDR3: CASSYSTGPGGYTF
V: TRBV9; J: TRBJ1-1; CDR3: CASSGLQGAVTEAFF
V: TRBV18; J: TRBJ1-6; CDR3: CASSPAQESPLHF
V: TRBV9; J: TRBJ2-7; CDR3: CASSVGEGANYEQYF
V: TRBV7-2; J: TRBJ2-1; CDR3: CASSLARTSYNEQFF
V: TRBV27; J: TRBJ2-2; CDR3: CASSSASSGRTGELFF
V: TRBV10-2; J: TRBJ2-1; CDR3: CASSEVPSGGGKQFF
V: TRBV28; J: TRBJ1-6; CDR3: CASSAETGGRNSPLHF
V: TRBV7-6; J: TRBJ2-3; CDR3: CASSLSTGAGTDTQYF
V: TRBV11-2; J: TRBJ2-3; CDR3: CASSSTSVDTQYF
V: TRBV6-6; J: TRBJ1-5; CDR3: CASIRGDSNQPQHF
V: TRBV5-1; J: TRBJ2-5; CDR3: CASTLGLAGLETQYF
V: TRBV25-1; J: TRBJ1-2; CDR3: CASSENDRVVGYTF
V: TRBV6-6; J: TRBJ2-7; CDR3: CASRPGQGSYEQYF
V: TRBV28; J: TRBJ1-1; CDR3: CASSGGFGTEAFF
V: TRBV6-1; J: TRBJ1-5; CDR3: CASRDSDYQPQHF
V: TRBV30; J: TRBJ1-3; CDR3: CAWSGQGNTIYF
V: TRBV7-9; J: TRBJ1-2; CDR3: CAIPFGGDYGYTF
V: TRBV23-1; J: TRBJ2-7; CDR3: CASSQSPLWKQYF